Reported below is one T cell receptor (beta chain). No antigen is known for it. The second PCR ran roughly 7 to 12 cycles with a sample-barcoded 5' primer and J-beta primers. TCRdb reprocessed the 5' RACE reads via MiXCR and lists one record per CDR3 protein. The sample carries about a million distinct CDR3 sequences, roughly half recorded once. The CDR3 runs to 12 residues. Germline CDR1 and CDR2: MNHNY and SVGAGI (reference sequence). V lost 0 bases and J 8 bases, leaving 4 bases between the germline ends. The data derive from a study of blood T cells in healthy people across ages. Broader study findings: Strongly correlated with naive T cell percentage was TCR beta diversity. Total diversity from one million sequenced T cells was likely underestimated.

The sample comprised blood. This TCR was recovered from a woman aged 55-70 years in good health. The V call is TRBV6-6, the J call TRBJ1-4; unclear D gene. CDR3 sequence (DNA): TGTGCCAGCAGTTACTCAGAGGAAAAACTGTTTTTT. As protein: CASSYSEEKLFF.